What follows is one T cell receptor (beta chain) and its context. The sample originates from a study of blood T cell repertoires in COVID-19. Study in general: The study drew acute and convalescent COVID-19 samples from the United States, Italy and Spain. T cells, B-cell-depleted T cells, or PBMCs provided the cDNA or gDNA that served as material.

The germline V and J ends were trimmed by 3 bases and 7 bases, with 15 bases remaining between them. Germline V lookup: CDR1 DFQATT, CDR2 SNEGSKA (reference sequence). CDR3 length equals 14 residues. Per the authors' pipeline: The assay estimated nucleated cells by amplifying reference gene primers. Only in-frame clones appear in the TCRdb table, and some are missing; sequencing was by immunoSEQ multiplex PCR. The V and J calls and the clone size are those of that table, but D and trimming were determined from the DNA. The sample lists roughly 140,000 clones, around 81% occurring once. The sequencing sample was made of peripheral blood. This chain connects TRBV20-1 to TRBJ1-4; TRBD1 is a possible D gene (5 bases). The sequence derives from a human donor in a cohort sampled during active COVID-19. The CDR3 nucleotides are TGCAGTGCTAGTCGGGGGTCGGGGAGTGAAAAACTGTTTTTT. It encodes CSASRGSGSEKLFF.